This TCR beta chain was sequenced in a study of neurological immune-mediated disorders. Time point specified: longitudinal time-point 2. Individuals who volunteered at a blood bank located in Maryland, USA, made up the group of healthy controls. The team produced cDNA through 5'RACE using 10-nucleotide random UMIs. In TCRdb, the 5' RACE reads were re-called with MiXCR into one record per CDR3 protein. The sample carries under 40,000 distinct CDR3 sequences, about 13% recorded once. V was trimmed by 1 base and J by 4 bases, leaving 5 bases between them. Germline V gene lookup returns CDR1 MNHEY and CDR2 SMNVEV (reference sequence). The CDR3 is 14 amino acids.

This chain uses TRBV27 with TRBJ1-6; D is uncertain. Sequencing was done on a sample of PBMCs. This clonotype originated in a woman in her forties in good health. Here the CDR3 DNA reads TGTGCCAGCAGTTTATTCAGTTATAATTCACCCCTCCACTTT. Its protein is CASSLFSYNSPLHF.